The 11 T cell receptor beta chains reported below all come from one sample, sequenced in a study of human T cells and chemical hapten exposure. Time point: patch test 1, 2 weeks after DPC sensitization. Noted treatment: therapeutic diphenylcyclopropenone sensitization with weekly scalp DPC. Extraction yielded total RNA from whole blood (unfractionated). Using its own MiXCR run on the RACE reads, TCRdb lists one record per CDR3 protein. The profile covers roughly 50,000 distinct CDR3 sequences, with roughly 11% appearing a single time and about 1.8% taken by the ten largest. The sequencing here drew on whole blood, taken in connection with sensitization to the hapten diphenylcyclopropenone (DPC). All receptors come from a middle-aged woman with alopecia areata. Some clones in this sample may be carry-over from other donors' samples.

This clonotype was detected ten times or more. The chain employs TRBV9 and TRBJ2-3; D may be TRBD1 (6 bases). Germline CDR1 reads SGDLS; CDR2 reads YYNGEE. This CDR3 is 15 amino acids long. The V and J ends lost 2 bases and 0 bases respectively, with 10 bases between them. DNA for the CDR3: TGTGCCAGCAGCGTTTCAGGGGTTAGCACAGATACGCAGTATTTT. Protein: CASSVSGVSTDTQYF.

This clonotype has only a few counts. A much larger clone differs from this one at a single base, so this may be a read error. The chain couples TRBV7-3 to TRBJ1-1, with TRBD1 matching over 8 bases. The germline V gene encodes CDR1 SGHTA and CDR2 FQGTGA. This CDR3 is built from 13 residues. CDR3 DNA: TGTGTCAGCAGACAGGGGCCGGGGACTGAAGCTTTCTTT. Its protein is CVSRQGPGTEAFF. Using reference TRBV7-3 and TRBJ1-1 for the parts outside the CDR3, the full variable domain is GAGVSQTPSNKVTEKGKYVELRCDPISGHTALYWYRQSLGQGPEFLIYFQGTGAADDSGLPNDRFFAVRPEGSVSTLKIQRTERGDSAVYLCVSRQGPGTEAFFGQGTRLTVV.

This clonotype occurred many times. V is TRBV20-1 and J is TRBJ2-3; perhaps TRBD2 as D (7 bases). Germline CDR1 DFQATT, CDR2 SNEGSKA (reference sequence). The CDR3 length is 14 residues. V was pared by 2 bases and J by 6 bases, with 15 bases between. The CDR3 bases are TGCAGTGCTAGATCGGGGGGCCCAAAGGATACGCAGTATTTT. Translating gives CSARSGGPKDTQYF.

The table lists this clonotype with a count of one. This chain links TRBV6-2 or TRBV6-3 with TRBJ2-3; D is tentatively TRBD1 or TRBD2 (7 bases each). Germline loops: CDR1 MNHEY, CDR2 SVGEGT. V shed 5 bases and J shed 7 bases, with 16 bases lying between them. This CDR3 region has 14 residues. CDR3 DNA sequence: TGTGCCAGCAGTCCAGGGGGGGGAGCTCATACGCAGTATTTT. As protein: CASSPGGGAHTQYF.

This clonotype was seen a handful of times. This chain links TRBV24-1 with TRBJ2-2; D gene ambiguous. Germline loops: CDR1 KGHDR, CDR2 SFDVKD. The CDR3 is 12 amino acids. V dropped 1 base and J dropped 6 bases, with 2 bases sitting between them. CDR3 sequence: CATSDLAGELFF. CDR3 sequence (DNA): TGTGCCACCAGTGATTTAGCCGGGGAGCTGTTTTTT.

At least ten counts were recorded for this clonotype. J is TRBJ2-3 and V is TRBV12-3 or TRBV12-4; no clear D. The V end lost 0 bases, the J end lost 0 bases, and 7 bases lay between the germline ends. The CDR3 has 15 residues. In nucleotides, the CDR3 is TGTGCCAGCAGTTTAGCGTACCCTAGCACAGATACGCAGTATTTT. Its protein is CASSLAYPSTDTQYF.

This clonotype was seen many times. The chain combines TRBV18 with TRBJ1-5; D is undetermined. The CDR3 totals 20 residues. Germline CDR1 is KGHSH and CDR2 is LQKENI. V lost 4 bases, J lost 0 bases, and 25 bases lay in between. This chain's CDR3 is CASSHEDLASYTFSNQPQHF. Here the CDR3 DNA reads TGTGCCAGCTCACACGAGGACCTTGCCAGTTATACTTTTAGCAATCAGCCCCAGCATTTT. Full variable domain (missing parts from reference TRBV18 and TRBJ1-5): NAGVMQNPRHLVRRRGQEARLRCSPMKGHSHVYWYRQLPEEGLKFMVYLQKENIIDESGMPKERFSAEFPKEGPSILRIQQVVRGDSAAYFCASSHEDLASYTFSNQPQHFGDGTRLSIL.

This clonotype was recorded a few times. V is TRBV19 and J is TRBJ2-6; D unclear. Germline V gene sequence: CDR1 LNHDA, CDR2 SQIVND (reference sequence). Trimming pared 3 bases from V and 3 bases from J, leaving 9 bases between. CDR3 length: 15 amino acids. CDR3 region: CASSIAGLGANVLTF. CDR3 nucleotides: TGTGCCAGTAGTATTGCCGGGCTTGGGGCCAACGTCCTGACTTTC.

In this sample, this clonotype turned up a few times. The chain is built from TRBV27 and TRBJ2-2, with a tentative D call TRBD1 (5 bases). The germline gives CDR1 MNHEY, CDR2 SMNVEV (reference sequence). V was shortened by 7 bases and J by 2 bases, with 17 bases between the two germline ends. The CDR3 loop spans 16 amino acids. This CDR3 reads CASTRWGRTNTGELFF. CDR3 bases: TGTGCCAGCACCCGATGGGGCAGAACCAACACCGGGGAGCTGTTTTTT.

This clonotype showed up many times. This chain joins TRBV12-3 or TRBV12-4 and TRBJ2-1; 7 bases are shared with TRBD2. V lost 5 bases and J lost 8; bases outside the gene matches: 3. The CDR3 has 12 amino acids. The CDR3 coding sequence is TGTGCCAGCAGTCCCGGACTAGATGAGCAGTTCTTC. Its translation: CASSPGLDEQFF.

A few counts support this clonotype. V and J are TRBV7-2 and TRBJ2-1; D may be TRBD2 (5 bases). Germline CDR1 reads SGHTA; CDR2 reads FQGNSA. CDR3 size: 13 residues. Trimming shortened V by 7 bases and J by 9 bases, and 16 bases separated the two germline ends. CDR3 in DNA: TGTGCCAGCAACGAAAGGGCGGGCGCTGAGCAGTTCTTC. Its protein is CASNERAGAEQFF.